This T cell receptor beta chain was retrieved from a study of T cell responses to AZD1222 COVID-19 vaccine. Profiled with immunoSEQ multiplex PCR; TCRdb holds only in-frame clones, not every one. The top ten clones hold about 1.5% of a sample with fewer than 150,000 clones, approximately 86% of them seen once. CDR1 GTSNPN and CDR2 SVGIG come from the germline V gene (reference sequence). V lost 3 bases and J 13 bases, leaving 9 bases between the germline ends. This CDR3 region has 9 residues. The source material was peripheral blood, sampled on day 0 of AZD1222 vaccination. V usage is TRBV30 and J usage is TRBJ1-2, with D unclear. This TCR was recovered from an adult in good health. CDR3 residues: CAWSPVLTF. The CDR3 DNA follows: TGTGCCTGGAGCCCAGTTCTCACCTTC. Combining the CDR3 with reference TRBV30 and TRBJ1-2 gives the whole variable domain SQTIHQWPATLVQPVGSPLSLECTVEGTSNPNLYWYRQAAGRGLQLLFYSVGIGQISSEVPQNLSASRPQDRQFILSSKKLLLSDSGFYLCAWSPVLTFGSGTRLTVV.